The 16 T cell receptor beta chains below come from one sample, sequenced in a study of blood T cell repertoires in COVID-19. The table came from immunoSEQ multiplex PCR; TCRdb's copy has only in-frame clones and leaves some out. Here the sample spans 200,000 to 300,000 clones, around nine tenths being singletons. Source material: peripheral blood. Receptor source: a woman aged 60-70 years with COVID-19, enrolled during active disease.

This chain uses TRBV19 with TRBJ2-6, with D tentatively TRBD2 (5 bases). V was trimmed by 3 bases and J by 0 bases, leaving 12 bases between them. This CDR3 is built from 17 residues. Germline V gives CDR1 LNHDA, CDR2 SQIVND (reference sequence). In DNA, the CDR3 is TGTGCCAGTAGTATGCCCCTAGCCTTCTCTGGGGCCAACGTCCTGACTTTC. Translation gives CASSMPLAFSGANVLTF.

This clone was counted only a few times. The chain links TRBV15 to TRBJ1-2; 8 bases map to TRBD1. This CDR3 spans 16 amino acids. Germline V CDR1 and CDR2: LNHNV, YYDKDF (reference sequence). Trimming took 5 bases from V and 7 from J; bases not matched to a gene: 15. CDR3 bases: TGTGCCACCAGCGCCAGTCTAGGAGACAGGGGTTTTGGCTACACCTTC. Its translation: CATSASLGDRGFGYTF.

CDR3: CASSTLAGRAEDEQFF. The CDR3 coding sequence is TGTGCCAGCTCAACATTAGCGGGAAGGGCGGAAGATGAGCAGTTCTTC. The chain carries TRBV18 and TRBJ2-1; TRBD2 matches at 8 bases. V trimming: 5 bases; J trimming: 8 bases; junction bases outside the gene matches: 14. The CDR3 runs 16 residues. Germline V gene data show CDR1 as KGHSH and CDR2 as LQKENI. Filled out from reference TRBV18 and TRBJ2-1, the complete variable domain reads NAGVMQNPRHLVRRRGQEARLRCSPMKGHSHVYWYRQLPEEGLKFMVYLQKENIIDESGMPKERFSAEFPKEGPSILRIQQVVRGDSAAYFCASSTLAGRAEDEQFFGPGTRLTVL.

This rearrangement joins TRBV29-1 to TRBJ2-1; D gene ambiguous. With 2 bases removed from V and 3 bases from J, the gap between germline ends came to 14 bases. The CDR3 is made up of 15 amino acids. CDR1 and CDR2 (germline): SQVTM, ANQGSEA. The CDR3 bases are TGCAGCGTTGAATTGTGGGCTGGCCTCTACAATGAGCAGTTCTTC. Its translation: CSVELWAGLYNEQFF.

The genes are TRBV28 and TRBJ2-1; 8 bases align to TRBD2. The CDR3 spans 14 residues. J lost 9 bases, V lost 5 bases, and 9 bases had no gene match. Germline V gene data show CDR1 as MDHEN and CDR2 as SYDVKM. The CDR3 sequence is CASSTSGRKGEQFF. The CDR3 DNA reads TGTGCCAGCAGTACGAGCGGGAGAAAGGGTGAGCAGTTCTTC.

This chain connects TRBV28 to TRBJ1-1; D perhaps matches TRBD1 (6 bases). The germline V gene has CDR1 MDHEN and CDR2 SYDVKM. The ends were cut back, 6 bases at V and 3 bases at J, with 14 bases in the middle. The CDR3 extends over 14 amino acids. The CDR3 loop is CASRRGGEHTEAFF. CDR3 nucleotide sequence: TGTGCCAGCAGGAGGGGGGGTGAGCACACTGAAGCTTTCTTT.

The gene calls are TRBV27 and TRBJ2-7; unclear D gene. Trimming cost V 4 bases and J 2 bases, with 15 bases left between them. The germline V gene has CDR1 MNHEY and CDR2 SMNVEV (reference sequence). The CDR3 sequence is 15 residues long. Written as DNA, the CDR3 is TGTGCCAGCAGTTCCTCGAGAGTTTCCGCCTACGAGCAGTACTTC. Translated: CASSSSRVSAYEQYF.

The chain has TRBV7-3 and TRBJ2-2; a possible D gene is TRBD1 (6 bases). Germline values: CDR1 SGHTA, CDR2 FQGTGA. V lost 5 bases and J lost 1, with 11 bases in between. The CDR3 consists of 15 residues. The CDR3 sequence is CASSTGTRNTGELFF. In DNA form, the CDR3 reads TGTGCCAGCAGCACCGGGACAAGGAACACCGGGGAGCTGTTTTTT.

The chain combines TRBV11-2 with TRBJ1-6; D is possibly TRBD1 (5 bases). There are 15 residues in the CDR3. The germline V gene encodes CDR1 SGHAT and CDR2 FQNNGV. V was shortened by 5 bases and J by 7 bases, with 15 bases between the two germline ends. The DNA for the CDR3 is TGTGCCAGCAGCCCCGGGCCGGGGGACAATTCACCCCTCCACTTT. As protein: CASSPGPGDNSPLHF.

The chain couples TRBV7-6 to TRBJ2-3; 7 bases line up with TRBD2. The length of the CDR3 is 18 residues. Per germline, CDR1 SGHVS and CDR2 FNYEAQ. V lost 4 bases and J lost 2; bases outside the gene matches: 15. CDR3 sequence (DNA): TGTGCCAGCAGCTCGCTTCGCCTTACTAGCGAGACCACAGATACGCAGTATTTT. This encodes CASSSLRLTSETTDTQYF.

This chain links TRBV10-2 with TRBJ1-2; D call uncertain. There are 14 residues in the CDR3. Between the trimmed V and J ends, which lost 0 bases and 4 bases, there was a span of 9 bases. The germline CDR1 and CDR2 sequences are WSHSY and SAAADI. CDR3 amino acids: CASSESRQGYGYTF. The CDR3 DNA reads as TGCGCCAGCAGTGAGTCGAGGCAAGGCTATGGCTACACCTTC.

The chain combines TRBV5-6 with TRBJ2-3; 9 nucleotides agree with TRBD2. The CDR3 length is 17 residues. Germline CDR1 is SGHDT and CDR2 is YYEEEE. J lost 6 bases, V lost 1 base, and 12 bases had no gene match. In DNA form, the CDR3 reads TGTGCCAGCAGCTTGTCGGGGACTAGCCGCATTCAGGATACGCAGTATTTT. Translated, it gives CASSLSGTSRIQDTQYF.

V usage is TRBV10-3 and J usage is TRBJ1-5; 9 bases line up with TRBD1. Trimming took 6 bases from V and 7 from J; bases not matched to a gene: 10. Germline V lookup: CDR1 ENHRY, CDR2 SYGVKD. This CDR3 has 15 amino acids. CDR3 coding DNA: TGTGCCATCAGGTCAGGGACAGGGTTGGAGCAGCCCCAGCATTTT. It is translated as CAIRSGTGLEQPQHF.

This clone was seen a handful of times. The V gene is TRBV6-1, the J gene TRBJ1-6, with 8 positions matching TRBD1. The J segment lost 10 bases and the V segment lost 1 base, leaving 3 bases of the junction unmatched. The CDR3 length is 14 residues. CDR1 is MNHNS and CDR2 is SASEGT in the germline V gene. The CDR3 is CASSEGTGSSPLHF. The CDR3 coding sequence is TGTGCCAGCAGTGAAGGGACAGGGTCCTCACCCCTCCACTTT.

The rearrangement joins TRBV7-3 to TRBJ1-6, with TRBD1 identical over 8 bases. Germline trimming cut 5 bases from V and 9 bases from J; bases unmatched to any gene: 6. The CDR3 totals 14 residues. Germline CDR1 reads SGHTA; CDR2 reads FQGTGA. The CDR3 reads CASSETGGRSPLHF. CDR3 in DNA: TGTGCCAGCAGCGAAACAGGGGGGCGTTCACCCCTCCACTTT.

V and J are TRBV6-5 and TRBJ2-2; D might be TRBD2 (6 bases). Germline-derived CDR1 and CDR2 are MNHEY and SVGAGI. The V and J ends lost 7 bases and 5 bases respectively, with 14 bases between them. This CDR3 has 14 residues. The CDR3, as DNA: TGTGCCAGCACCCCTGGGGGGTATACCGGGGAGCTGTTTTTT. Translated, it gives CASTPGGYTGELFF.